Following are 20 T cell receptor beta chains from one sample sequenced in a study of T-cell memory formation after mild COVID-19. Each CDR3 protein is one row after TCRdb ran MiXCR on the 5' RACE reads. This table holds around 300,000 distinct CDR3 sequences, roughly 8% found once. The material sequenced was PBMCs or a T cell subset sorted from them (not recorded which). These receptors came from a man in his late teens or twenties who had mild COVID-19 (a few samples of this study predate the infection). Cell type and time point are not known.

The V gene is TRBV15, the J gene TRBJ2-2, with TRBD2 identical over 8 bases. The CDR3 runs to 16 residues. V lost 1 base and J lost 3; bases outside the gene matches: 4. The germline gives CDR1 LNHNV, CDR2 YYDKDF (reference sequence). The CDR3 region has the DNA TGTGCCACCAGCAGAGCACTAGCGGATGACACCGGGGAGCTGTTTTTT. It encodes CATSRALADDTGELFF.

The table lists this clonotype with a few counts. The chain combines TRBV5-6 with TRBJ1-4; D remains unclear. The germline V gene encodes CDR1 SGHDT and CDR2 YYEEEE. The CDR3 runs 8 residues. V was cut by 7 bases and J by 16 bases, with 8 bases left in between. CDR3 DNA sequence: TGTGCCAGCCACAATTCGTTTTTT. It yields the protein CASHNSFF.

This clonotype was seen repeatedly, ten times or more. The chain recombines TRBV4-1 with TRBJ1-1; 8 bases fit TRBD1. The germline gives CDR1 MGHRA, CDR2 YSYEKL. V lost 8 bases and J lost 1; bases outside the gene matches: 0. There are 12 residues in the CDR3. Here the CDR3 DNA reads TGCGCCAGCGGACAGGGGAACACTGAAGCTTTCTTT. Translating gives CASGQGNTEAFF.

The chain combines TRBV5-1 with TRBJ1-2; D unresolved. This CDR3 contains 13 residues. Germline V gene data show CDR1 as SGHRS and CDR2 as YFSETQ. Trimming left V 4 bases short and J 0 bases short, with 7 bases between. CDR3 sequence: CASSRDPNYGYTF. CDR3 nucleotide sequence: TGCGCCAGCAGCCGCGACCCTAACTATGGCTACACCTTC.

V usage is TRBV6-5 and J usage is TRBJ2-7; D is possibly TRBD1 (6 bases). Germline CDR1 reads MNHEY; CDR2 reads SVGAGI. The CDR3 loop spans 16 amino acids. Trimming removed 5 bases at V and 3 bases at J, with 20 bases between. The CDR3 region has the DNA TGTGCCAGCAGTCCCGCTACAGGGCGTGGGAGCTACGAGCAGTACTTC. Its protein product is CASSPATGRGSYEQYF.

This rearrangement joins TRBV5-5 to TRBJ2-7; possibly TRBD1 or TRBD2 for D (5 bases each). CDR1 and CDR2 (germline): SGHKS, YYEKEE (reference sequence). The CDR3 has 16 amino acids. The V gene lost 1 base and the J gene lost 0 bases, with 14 bases spanning the gap. The CDR3 loop is CASSLRWDATSYEQYF. Written as DNA, the CDR3 is TGTGCCAGCAGCTTGCGGTGGGACGCAACCTCCTACGAGCAGTACTTC.

There are a few counts of this clonotype. The J gene is TRBJ2-5, the V gene TRBV7-2, with 8 bases identical to TRBD2. The CDR3 length is 13 residues. Germline CDR1 is SGHTA and CDR2 is FQGNSA. Germline trimming cut 3 bases from V and 7 bases from J; bases unmatched to any gene: 4. CDR3 loop: CASSLAGGRTQYF. The CDR3 DNA reads as TGTGCCAGCAGCTTGGCGGGGGGTAGGACCCAGTACTTC.

This clonotype was counted between two and nine times. The chain employs TRBV7-2 and TRBJ2-4, with 8 nucleotides matching TRBD1. Germline values: CDR1 SGHTA, CDR2 FQGNSA. The ends lost 5 bases at V and 10 bases at J; junction bases unmatched: 10. The CDR3 extends over 14 amino acids. CDR3 protein: CASSPPGTGHIQYF. In DNA form, the CDR3 reads TGTGCCAGCAGCCCACCGGGGACAGGTCATATTCAGTACTTC.

This clonotype was seen a handful of times. The V call is TRBV28, the J call TRBJ2-7, with D tentatively TRBD1 (5 bases). The CDR3 has 14 residues. Deletions cut 3 bases from V and 2 bases from J, with 11 bases between. The germline gives CDR1 MDHEN, CDR2 SYDVKM. The CDR3 spells CASSFRRDTYEQYV. As DNA, the CDR3 is TGTGCCAGCAGTTTCCGCAGGGATACCTACGAGCAGTACGTC.

The chain is built from TRBV10-3 and TRBJ2-2, with TRBD1 matching 11 bases. Germline loops: CDR1 ENHRY, CDR2 SYGVKD. J was trimmed by 7 bases and V by 6 bases; bases with no gene match: 7. CDR3 size: 15 residues. The CDR3 nucleotides read TGTGCCATCAGAGAGGACAGGGGGCAGGTCGGGGAGCTGTTTTTT. Translation gives CAIREDRGQVGELFF.

This clonotype has a handful of counts. CDR3 DNA sequence: TGCAGTGCTAGTAGACCCACTAGCACAGATACGCAGTATTTT. Translating it yields CSASRPTSTDTQYF. The genes are TRBV20-1 and TRBJ2-3, with D unresolved. Between the trimmed V and J ends, which lost 3 bases and 0 bases, there was a span of 10 bases. Germline loops: CDR1 DFQATT, CDR2 SNEGSKA (reference sequence). The CDR3 contains 14 residues.

This clonotype was detected a few times. The V call is TRBV4-3, the J call TRBJ2-5; D perhaps matches TRBD1 (6 bases). Germline loops: CDR1 LGHNA, CDR2 YSLEER. This CDR3 spans 15 amino acids. V shed 0 bases and J shed 5 bases, with 13 bases lying between them. The CDR3 spells CASSQEGHPTETQYF. In DNA form, the CDR3 reads TGCGCCAGCAGCCAAGAGGGACACCCGACGGAGACCCAGTACTTC.

This clonotype was observed many times. The chain joins TRBV5-1 to TRBJ2-4; the D gene is possibly TRBD1 (5 bases). CDR1 SGHRS and CDR2 YFSETQ come from the germline V gene. V was clipped by 0 bases and J by 2 bases, with 18 bases between them. The CDR3 extends over 18 amino acids. CDR3 coding DNA: TGCGCCAGCAGCTTGGACGGCGCAGGGATGCGGACCAAAAACATTCAGTACTTC. Encoded protein: CASSLDGAGMRTKNIQYF.

This clonotype has only a few counts. The chain couples TRBV4-3 to TRBJ1-1; D uncertain. The CDR3 totals 14 residues. V gave up 2 bases and J gave up 6 bases, with 13 bases separating them. The germline CDR1 and CDR2 sequences are LGHNA and YSLEER. DNA of the CDR3: TGCGCCAGCAGCCAAAGGTCCTACAACGCTGAAGCTTTCTTT. Amino acids: CASSQRSYNAEAFF.

This clonotype was counted a few times. This chain's CDR3 is CASSHHDVSGPLGAFF. The CDR3 bases are TGTGCCAGCAGCCACCACGACGTCTCGGGGCCTTTAGGAGCTTTCTTT. This sequence joins TRBV4-2 and TRBJ1-1; tentatively, D is TRBD1 (5 bases). This CDR3 contains 16 residues. V dropped 3 bases and J dropped 10 bases, with 24 bases sitting between them. Germline V gene sequence: CDR1 LGHNA, CDR2 YNFKEQ.

The rearrangement joins TRBV27 to TRBJ2-1; D gene unclear. Trimming removed 5 bases at V and 8 bases at J, with 13 bases between. From germline, CDR1 is MNHEY and CDR2 SMNVEV (reference sequence). The CDR3 covers 13 residues. The CDR3 DNA sequence: TGTGCCAGCAGTCCATACGTTGGCGATGAGCAGTTCTTC. Amino acid sequence: CASSPYVGDEQFF.

The gene calls are TRBV2 and TRBJ1-5; D is undetermined. The CDR3 extends over 16 amino acids. V lost 2 bases and J lost 0, with 11 bases in between. Germline CDR1 is SNHLY and CDR2 is FYNNEI. This CDR3 reads CASSESWGYSNQPQHF. The CDR3 nucleotides read TGTGCCAGCAGTGAAAGTTGGGGATATAGCAATCAGCCCCAGCATTTT. Complete variable domain (other parts from reference TRBV2 and TRBJ1-5): EPEVTQTPSHQVTQMGQEVILRCVPISNHLYFYWYRQILGQKVEFLVSFYNNEISEKSEIFDDQFSVERPDGSNFTLKIRSTKLEDSAMYFCASSESWGYSNQPQHFGDGTRLSIL.

About this clonotype: Possible read error: a much larger clone is one base away. The gene calls are TRBV5-1 and TRBJ2-1; 12 bases map to TRBD1. From germline, CDR1 is SGHRS and CDR2 YFSETQ. The CDR3 contains 14 residues. J gave up 8 bases and V 4 bases, and 4 bases lay outside the gene matches. For the CDR3, the DNA is TGCGCCAGCAGCGCGGGACAGGGGGCCGATGAGCAGTTCTTC. It codes for CASSAGQGADEQFF.

V is TRBV12-3 or TRBV12-4 and J is TRBJ1-3; weak D call: TRBD1 (6 bases). CDR3 length equals 16 residues. The germline V and J ends were trimmed by 5 bases and 0 bases, with 14 bases remaining between them. The CDR3 loop is CASSPGQQSSGNTIYF. The CDR3 nucleotides are TGTGCCAGCAGTCCCGGACAGCAGAGCTCTGGAAACACCATATATTTT.

The gene calls are TRBV12-5 and TRBJ2-5; no clear D. The CDR3 totals 14 residues. Germline values: CDR1 LGHNT, CDR2 FRNRAP. V was cut by 0 bases and J by 2 bases, with 7 bases left in between. CDR3 residues: CASGLVGAQETQYF. CDR3 in DNA: TGTGCTAGTGGTTTGGTAGGAGCTCAAGAGACCCAGTACTTC.